This TCR gamma chain was recorded in a study of Vδ1+ human thymocytes. General observations from the study: Unexpected Vdelta2 sequences could cause misinterpretation of bulk repertoire data. Unlike peripheral blood Vdelta1+ controls, thymic delta-chain sequences included approximately 21% Vdelta2 and few Vdelta3. Thymic TRG and TRD repertoires appeared highly polyclonal, with Gaussian CDR3 length distributions.

V was pared by 5 bases and J by 4 bases, with 5 bases of the junction left unmatched. CDR1 is VENAVY, CDR2 YDSYNSRV, per germline. This CDR3 spans 12 amino acids. Alphabeta T cells were depleted, then CD3+ Vdelta1+ Vdelta2- thymocytes were FACS-sorted. Sorted Vdelta1+ thymocytes were roughly 96% to 99.6% pure. Comment on this clone: The antigen is unknown.

Sequences come from RNA converted to cDNA by reverse transcription. CDR3 amplicons came from multiplex PCR with pooled V-gene forward and constant-region reverse primers. TCRdb reran clone calling via CATT on the multiplex PCR reads. Among 30,000 to 45,000 gamma-chain clones listed, roughly 21% were seen once. This TCR derives from a girl under two years old who had congenital heart surgery. Sequencing used Vdelta1+ gamma-delta thymocytes from the thymus. Subset defined: FACS-sorted CD3+ TCRalphabeta- TCRVdelta1+ TCRVdelta2- thymocytes. V usage is TRGV8 and J usage is TRGJ1 or TRGJ2. Here the CDR3 DNA reads TGTGCCACCTGGGTCTCATATTATAAGAAACTCTTT. Residues: CATWVSYYKKLF.